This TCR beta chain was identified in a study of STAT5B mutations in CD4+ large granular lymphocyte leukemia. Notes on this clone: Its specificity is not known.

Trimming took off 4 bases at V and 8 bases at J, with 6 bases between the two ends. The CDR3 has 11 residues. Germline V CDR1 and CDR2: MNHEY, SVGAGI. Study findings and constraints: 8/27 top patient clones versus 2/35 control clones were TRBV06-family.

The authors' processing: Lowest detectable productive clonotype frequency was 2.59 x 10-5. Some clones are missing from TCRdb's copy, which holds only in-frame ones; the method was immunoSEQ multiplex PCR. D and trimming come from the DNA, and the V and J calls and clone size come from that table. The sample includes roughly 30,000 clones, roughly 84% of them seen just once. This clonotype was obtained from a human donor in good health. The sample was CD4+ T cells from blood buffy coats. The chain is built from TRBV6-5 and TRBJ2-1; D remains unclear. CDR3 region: CASSSWYEQFF. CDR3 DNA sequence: TGTGCCAGCAGTTCCTGGTATGAGCAGTTCTTC.